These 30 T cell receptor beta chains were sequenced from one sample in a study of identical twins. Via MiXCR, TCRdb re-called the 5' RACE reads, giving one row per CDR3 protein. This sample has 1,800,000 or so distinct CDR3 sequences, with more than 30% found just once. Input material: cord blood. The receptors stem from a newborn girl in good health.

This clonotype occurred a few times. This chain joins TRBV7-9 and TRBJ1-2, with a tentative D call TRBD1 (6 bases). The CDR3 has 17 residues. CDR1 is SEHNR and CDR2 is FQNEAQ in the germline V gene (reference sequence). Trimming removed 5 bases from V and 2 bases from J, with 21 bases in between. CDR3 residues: CASSKRVRGQTNYGYTF. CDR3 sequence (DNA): TGTGCCAGCAGCAAGAGGGTTCGGGGACAAACCAACTATGGCTACACCTTC.

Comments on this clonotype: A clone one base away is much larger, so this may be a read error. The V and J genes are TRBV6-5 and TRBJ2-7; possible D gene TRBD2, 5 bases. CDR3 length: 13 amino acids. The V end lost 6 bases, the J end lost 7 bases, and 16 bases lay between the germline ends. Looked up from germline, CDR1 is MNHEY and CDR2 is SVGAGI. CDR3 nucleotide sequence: TGTGCCAGCAGCCGCATGAGCGGCGATGAGCAGTACTTC. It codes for CASSRMSGDEQYF.

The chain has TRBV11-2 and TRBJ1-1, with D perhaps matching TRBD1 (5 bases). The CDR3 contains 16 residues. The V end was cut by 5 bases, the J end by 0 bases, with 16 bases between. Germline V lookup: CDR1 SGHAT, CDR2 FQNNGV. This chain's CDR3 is CASSRLGDGLNTEAFF. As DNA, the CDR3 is TGTGCCAGCAGCCGACTAGGGGACGGACTGAACACTGAAGCTTTCTTT. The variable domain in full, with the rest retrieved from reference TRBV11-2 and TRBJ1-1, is EAGVAQSPRYKIIEKRQSVAFWCNPISGHATLYWYQQILGQGPKLLIQFQNNGVVDDSQLPKDRFSAERLKGVDSTLKIQPAKLEDSAVYLCASSRLGDGLNTEAFFGQGTRLTVV.

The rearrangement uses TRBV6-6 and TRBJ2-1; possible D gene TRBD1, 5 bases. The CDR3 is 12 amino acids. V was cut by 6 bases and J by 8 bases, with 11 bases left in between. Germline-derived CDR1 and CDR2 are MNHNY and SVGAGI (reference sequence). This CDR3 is CASRVWGDEQFF. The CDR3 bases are TGTGCCAGCAGGGTCTGGGGCGATGAGCAGTTCTTC.

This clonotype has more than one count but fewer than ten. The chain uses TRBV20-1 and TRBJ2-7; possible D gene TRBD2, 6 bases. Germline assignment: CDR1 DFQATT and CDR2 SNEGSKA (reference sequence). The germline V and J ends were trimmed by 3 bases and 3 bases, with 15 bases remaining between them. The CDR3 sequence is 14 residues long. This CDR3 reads CSARNIAAHYEQYF. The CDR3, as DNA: TGCAGTGCTAGGAATATAGCGGCACACTACGAGCAGTACTTC.

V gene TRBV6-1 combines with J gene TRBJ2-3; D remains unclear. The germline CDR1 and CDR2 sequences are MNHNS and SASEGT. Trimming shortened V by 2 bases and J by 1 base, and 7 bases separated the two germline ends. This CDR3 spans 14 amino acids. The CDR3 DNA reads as TGTGCCAGCAGTGAATTACCTCGCACAGATACGCAGTATTTT. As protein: CASSELPRTDTQYF.

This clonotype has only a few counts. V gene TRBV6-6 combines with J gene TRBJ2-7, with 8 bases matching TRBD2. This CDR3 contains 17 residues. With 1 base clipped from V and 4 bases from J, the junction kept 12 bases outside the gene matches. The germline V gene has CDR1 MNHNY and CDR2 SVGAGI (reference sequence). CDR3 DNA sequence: TGTGCCAGCAGTTACTTCCCCACTGGGGAGCGGGAGTACGAGCAGTACTTC. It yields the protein CASSYFPTGEREYEQYF.

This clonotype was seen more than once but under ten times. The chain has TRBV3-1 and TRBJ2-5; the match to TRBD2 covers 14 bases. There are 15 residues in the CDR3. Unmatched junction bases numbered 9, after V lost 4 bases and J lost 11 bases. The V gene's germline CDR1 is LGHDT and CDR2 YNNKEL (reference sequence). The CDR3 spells CASSRLAGGHNEQYF. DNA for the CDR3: TGTGCCAGCAGCCGACTAGCGGGGGGGCACAATGAGCAGTACTTC.

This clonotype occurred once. CDR3: CASSPIERLSGGDRSYNEQYF. The CDR3 DNA reads as TGTGCCAGCAGCCCAATAGAAAGACTAAGCGGGGGGGACCGCTCCTACAATGAGCAGTACTTC. V usage is TRBV13 and J usage is TRBJ2-7; 10 bases line up with TRBD2. CDR3 length: 21 amino acids. Germline CDR1 reads PRHDT; CDR2 reads FYEKMQ (reference sequence). Trimming removed 5 bases from V and 7 bases from J; junction bases left unmatched: 29.

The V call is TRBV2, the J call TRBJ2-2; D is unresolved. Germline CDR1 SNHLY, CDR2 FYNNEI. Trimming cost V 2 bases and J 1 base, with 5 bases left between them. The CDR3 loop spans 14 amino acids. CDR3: CASSELGNTGELFF. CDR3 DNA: TGTGCCAGCAGTGAATTGGGGAACACCGGGGAGCTGTTTTTT. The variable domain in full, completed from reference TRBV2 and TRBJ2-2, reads EPEVTQTPSHQVTQMGQEVILRCVPISNHLYFYWYRQILGQKVEFLVSFYNNEISEKSEIFDDQFSVERPDGSNFTLKIRSTKLEDSAMYFCASSELGNTGELFFGEGSRLTVL.

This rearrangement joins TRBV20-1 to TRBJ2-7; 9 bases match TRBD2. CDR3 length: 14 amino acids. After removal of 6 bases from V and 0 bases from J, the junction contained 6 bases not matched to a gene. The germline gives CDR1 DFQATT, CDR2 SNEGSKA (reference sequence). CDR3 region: CSATLAGRSYEQYF. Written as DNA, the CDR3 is TGCAGTGCGACCCTAGCGGGACGCTCCTACGAGCAGTACTTC.

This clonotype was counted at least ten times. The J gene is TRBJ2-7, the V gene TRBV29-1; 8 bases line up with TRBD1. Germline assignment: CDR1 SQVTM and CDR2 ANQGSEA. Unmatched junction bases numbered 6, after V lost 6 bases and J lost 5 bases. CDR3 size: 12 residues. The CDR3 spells CSVVNRGDEQYF. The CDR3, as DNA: TGCAGCGTCGTCAACAGGGGGGACGAGCAGTACTTC.

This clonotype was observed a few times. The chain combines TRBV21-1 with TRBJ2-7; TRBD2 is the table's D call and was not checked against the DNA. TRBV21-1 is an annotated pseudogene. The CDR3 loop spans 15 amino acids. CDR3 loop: CASSKGDYPFYEQYF. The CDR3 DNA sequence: TGTGCCAGCAGCAAAGGGGACTACCCCTTCTACGAGCAGTACTTC.

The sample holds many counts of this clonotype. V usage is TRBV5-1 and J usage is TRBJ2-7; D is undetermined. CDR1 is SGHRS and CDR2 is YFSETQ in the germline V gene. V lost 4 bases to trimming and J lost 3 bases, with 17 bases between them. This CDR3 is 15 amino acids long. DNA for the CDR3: TGCGCCAGCAGCCCCTCGGTGTACCTGTTCTACGAGCAGTACTTC. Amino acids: CASSPSVYLFYEQYF.

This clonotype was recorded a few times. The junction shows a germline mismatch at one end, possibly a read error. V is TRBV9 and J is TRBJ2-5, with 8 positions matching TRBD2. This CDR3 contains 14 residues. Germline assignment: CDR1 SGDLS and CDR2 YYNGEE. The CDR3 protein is CASIVGLAGETQYF. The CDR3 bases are TGTGCCAGCATCGTAGGGCTAGCGGGAGAGACCCAGTACTTC.

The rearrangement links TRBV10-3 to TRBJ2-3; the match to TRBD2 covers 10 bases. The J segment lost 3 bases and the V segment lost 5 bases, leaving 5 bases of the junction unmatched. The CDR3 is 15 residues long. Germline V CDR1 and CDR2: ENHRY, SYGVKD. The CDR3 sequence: CAISLERGGTDTQYF. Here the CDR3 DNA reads TGTGCCATCAGTCTGGAGCGGGGGGGGACAGATACGCAGTATTTT.

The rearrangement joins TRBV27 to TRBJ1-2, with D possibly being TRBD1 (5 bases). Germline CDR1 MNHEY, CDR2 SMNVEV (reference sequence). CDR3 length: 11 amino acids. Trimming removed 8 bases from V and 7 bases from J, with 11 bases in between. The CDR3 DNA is TGTGCCAGCGGGACTGCACCTGGCTACACCTTC. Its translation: CASGTAPGYTF.

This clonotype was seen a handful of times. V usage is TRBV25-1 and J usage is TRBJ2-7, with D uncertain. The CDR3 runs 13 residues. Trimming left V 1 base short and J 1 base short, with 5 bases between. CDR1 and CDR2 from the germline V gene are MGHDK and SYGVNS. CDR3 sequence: CASSESESYEQYF. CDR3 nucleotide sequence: TGTGCCAGCAGTGAATCGGAGTCCTACGAGCAGTACTTC.

The CDR3 here is CASSLADLRAETQYF. The DNA for the CDR3 is TGTGCCAGCAGCTTAGCGGATTTAAGAGCGGAGACCCAGTACTTC. This chain links TRBV7-9 with TRBJ2-5; D uncertain. Germline V CDR1 and CDR2: SEHNR, FQNEAQ (reference sequence). The CDR3 is made up of 15 amino acids. V shed 0 bases and J shed 5 bases, with 13 bases lying between them.

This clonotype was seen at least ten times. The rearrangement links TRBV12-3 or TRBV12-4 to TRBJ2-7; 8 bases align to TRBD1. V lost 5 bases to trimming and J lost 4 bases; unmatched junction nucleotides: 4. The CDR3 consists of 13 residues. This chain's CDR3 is CASSPNRGYEQYF. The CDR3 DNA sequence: TGTGCCAGCAGTCCAAACAGGGGGTACGAGCAGTACTTC.

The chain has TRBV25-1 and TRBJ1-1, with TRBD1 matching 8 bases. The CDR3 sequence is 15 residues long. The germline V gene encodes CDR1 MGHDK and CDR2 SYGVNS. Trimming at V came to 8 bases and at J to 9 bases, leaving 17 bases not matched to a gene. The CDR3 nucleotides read TGTGCCAGCCGAGGGACAGGTTCGCTCCGGGCGAAAGCTTTCTTT. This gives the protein CASRGTGSLRAKAFF.

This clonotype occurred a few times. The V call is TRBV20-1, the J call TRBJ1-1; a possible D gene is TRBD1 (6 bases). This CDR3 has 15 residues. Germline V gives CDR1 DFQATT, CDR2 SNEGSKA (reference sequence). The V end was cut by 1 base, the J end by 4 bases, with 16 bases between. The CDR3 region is CSARGTRQAPTEAFF. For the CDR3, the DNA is TGCAGTGCTAGAGGAACGCGACAGGCACCCACTGAAGCTTTCTTT.

Here the CDR3 DNA reads TGTGCCAGCAGTTTGACTGTACTAGCGGCTCCAGATACGCAGTATTTT. Translation: CASSLTVLAAPDTQYF. The V call is TRBV12-3 or TRBV12-4, the J call TRBJ2-3; 8 positions match TRBD2. CDR3 length equals 16 residues. V shed 3 bases, J shed 4 bases, and the junction held 9 bases outside the gene matches.

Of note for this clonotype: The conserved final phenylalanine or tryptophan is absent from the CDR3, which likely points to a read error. The CDR3 coding sequence is TGCAGCGTTGAAGATAAGGAGTCTAACTATGGCTACACCTTA. As protein: CSVEDKESNYGYTL. The chain joins TRBV29-1 to TRBJ1-2; no firm D call. This CDR3 comprises 14 residues. The germline gives CDR1 SQVTM, CDR2 ANQGSEA. V was trimmed by 0 bases and J by 0 bases, leaving 8 bases between them.

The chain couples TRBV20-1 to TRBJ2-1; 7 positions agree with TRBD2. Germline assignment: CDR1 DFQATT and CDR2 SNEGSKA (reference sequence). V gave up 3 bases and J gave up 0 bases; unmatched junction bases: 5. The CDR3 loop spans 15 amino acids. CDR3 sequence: CSARVASGSYNEQFF. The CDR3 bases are TGCAGTGCTAGGGTAGCTAGCGGCTCCTACAATGAGCAGTTCTTC.

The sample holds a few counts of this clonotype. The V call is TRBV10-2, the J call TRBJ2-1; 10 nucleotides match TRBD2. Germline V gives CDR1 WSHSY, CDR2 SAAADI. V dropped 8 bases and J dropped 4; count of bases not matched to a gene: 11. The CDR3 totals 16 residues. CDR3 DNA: TGCGCCAGCTTTGAGGCTAGCGGGGGTCTTTACAATGAGCAGTTCTTC. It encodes CASFEASGGLYNEQFF.

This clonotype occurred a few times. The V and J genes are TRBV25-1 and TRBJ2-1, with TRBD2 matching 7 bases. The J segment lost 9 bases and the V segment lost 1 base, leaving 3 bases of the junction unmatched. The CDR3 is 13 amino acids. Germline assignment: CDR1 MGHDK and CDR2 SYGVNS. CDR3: CASSELGRAEQFF. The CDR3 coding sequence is TGTGCCAGCAGTGAATTAGGGAGGGCTGAGCAGTTCTTC.

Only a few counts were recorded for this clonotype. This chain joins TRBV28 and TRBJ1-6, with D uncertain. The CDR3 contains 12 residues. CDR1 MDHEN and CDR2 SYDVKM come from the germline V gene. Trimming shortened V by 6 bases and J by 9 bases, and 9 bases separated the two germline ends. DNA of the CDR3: TGTGCCAGCAGGACCGAGGTTTCACCCCTCCACTTT. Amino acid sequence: CASRTEVSPLHF.

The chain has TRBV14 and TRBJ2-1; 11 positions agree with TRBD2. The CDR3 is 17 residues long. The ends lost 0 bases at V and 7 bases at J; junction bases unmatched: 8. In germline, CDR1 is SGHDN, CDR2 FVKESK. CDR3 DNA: TGTGCCAGCAGCCAAGACGTAGGGACTAGCGGTAAGAATGAGCAGTTCTTC. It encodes CASSQDVGTSGKNEQFF.

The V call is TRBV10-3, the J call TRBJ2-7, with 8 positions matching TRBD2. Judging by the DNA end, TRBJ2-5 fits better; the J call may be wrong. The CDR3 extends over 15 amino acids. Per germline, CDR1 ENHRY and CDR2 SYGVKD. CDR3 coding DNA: TGTGCCATCAGTTTCGACGGGGGGGTAGGAGAGACCCAGTACTTC. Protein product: CAISFDGGVGETQYF.